Listed here are 19 T cell receptor beta chains from one sample, sequenced in a study of PD-L1 blockade in urothelial cancer. Sample time point: pretreatment peripheral blood. Data came from immunoSEQ multiplex PCR; TCRdb stores just in-frame clones and leaves some out. The repertoire holds 90,000 to 100,000 clones, with 90% as singletons. The source material was PBMCs, sampled around atezolizumab (anti-PD-L1) treatment. Receptors originate from a man aged 60-69 years with urothelial cancer.

This clone was seen a single time. The CDR3, as DNA: TGTGCCAGCAGCGTGACTAGCGGGGCCACCGGGGAGCTGTTTTTT. As protein: CASSVTSGATGELFF. The chain has TRBV7-3 and TRBJ2-2; the match to TRBD2 covers 11 bases. Looked up from germline, CDR1 is SGHTA and CDR2 is FQGTGA. The CDR3 covers 15 residues. V was pared by 5 bases and J by 4 bases, with 3 bases of the junction left unmatched.

This CDR3 reads CASGQKRGPANYGYTF. For the CDR3, the DNA is TGTGCTAGTGGCCAGAAGAGGGGGCCAGCTAACTATGGCTACACCTTC. The chain couples TRBV12-5 to TRBJ1-2; 7 bases match TRBD1. The CDR3 spans 16 residues. The trim removed 6 bases at V and 0 bases at J, leaving 10 bases unmatched. Germline lookup yields CDR1 LGHNT and CDR2 FRNRAP.

This clone came up once. This chain uses TRBV6-6 with TRBJ2-6, with TRBD2 identical over 8 bases. Looked up from germline, CDR1 is MNHNY and CDR2 is SVGAGI (reference sequence). V lost 6 bases, J lost 4 bases, and 8 bases stayed unmatched. This CDR3 has 16 residues. Written as DNA, the CDR3 is TGTGCCAGCAGGCCCGGGGGGGCGCCCGGGGCCAACGTCCTGACTTTC. It codes for CASRPGGAPGANVLTF.

The chain uses TRBV13 and TRBJ1-1; a weak D match, TRBD1 (5 bases). Trimming left V 3 bases short and J 0 bases short, with 8 bases between. Germline CDR1 PRHDT, CDR2 FYEKMQ (reference sequence). The CDR3 has 14 residues. CDR3 DNA sequence: TGTGCCAGCAGCTTCCAGGGATTGAACACTGAAGCTTTCTTT. This encodes CASSFQGLNTEAFF. Supplemented by reference TRBV13 and TRBJ1-1, the full variable domain reads AAGVIQSPRHLIKEKRETATLKCYPIPRHDTVYWYQQGPGQDPQFLISFYEKMQSDKGSIPDRFSAQQFSDYHSELNMSSLELGDSALYFCASSFQGLNTEAFFGQGTRLTVV.

The rearrangement joins TRBV9 to TRBJ1-1; D may be TRBD1 (5 bases). In germline, CDR1 is SGDLS, CDR2 YYNGEE. Trimming pared 2 bases from V and 4 bases from J, leaving 15 bases between. The CDR3 is 15 residues long. The CDR3 loop reads CASSVTPGPGTEAFF. The CDR3 coding sequence is TGTGCCAGCAGCGTCACCCCAGGGCCCGGCACTGAAGCTTTCTTT.

This chain uses TRBV5-1 with TRBJ2-2; 8 bases agree with TRBD2. V shed 0 bases and J 4 bases; nucleotides not matched to a gene: 2. The CDR3 is 15 amino acids. Germline CDR1 reads SGHRS; CDR2 reads YFSETQ. CDR3 DNA sequence: TGCGCCAGCAGCTTGGTCGGGAGGGGCACCGGGGAGCTGTTTTTT. Its protein product is CASSLVGRGTGELFF.

The chain recombines TRBV4-3 with TRBJ2-2; possible D gene TRBD1, 6 bases. V was clipped by 0 bases and J by 3 bases, with 11 bases between them. The CDR3 loop spans 16 amino acids. Germline V gene sequence: CDR1 LGHNA, CDR2 YSLEER. In DNA form, the CDR3 reads TGCGCCAGCAGCCAAGACCAAACAGGGTACACCGGGGAGCTGTTTTTT. Protein: CASSQDQTGYTGELFF.

This chain links TRBV30 with TRBJ1-1; D is possibly TRBD1 (6 bases). CDR3 length: 14 amino acids. CDR1 is GTSNPN and CDR2 is SVGIG in the germline V gene (reference sequence). V was shortened by 0 bases and J by 5 bases, with 13 bases between the two germline ends. CDR3 in amino acids: CAWSVAGAKTEAFF. The CDR3 DNA is TGTGCCTGGAGTGTAGCGGGGGCAAAGACTGAAGCTTTCTTT.

Comment on this clone: Additional DNA sequences in this sample encode the identical CDR3. The chain recombines TRBV7-2 with TRBJ2-3, with 9 bases identical to TRBD2. Per the germline V gene, CDR1 is SGHTA and CDR2 is FQGNSA. The CDR3 has 16 amino acids. Trimming took 1 base from V and 0 from J; bases not matched to a gene: 2. The CDR3 loop reads CASSLGLAGSTDTQYF. In DNA, the CDR3 is TGTGCCAGCAGCTTAGGGCTAGCGGGAAGCACAGATACGCAGTATTTT.

In regard to this clone: This sample also contains other DNA sequences that code for the same CDR3. V gene TRBV5-6 combines with J gene TRBJ2-3; 7 bases match TRBD2. This CDR3 spans 16 amino acids. V gave up 0 bases and J gave up 1 base; unmatched junction bases: 5. CDR1 is SGHDT, CDR2 YYEEEE, per germline. The CDR3 DNA is TGTGCCAGCAGCTTGGCGGGCAGCGGGGGCACAGATACGCAGTATTTT. Its protein product is CASSLAGSGGTDTQYF.

This clone was observed a single time. The J gene is TRBJ1-1, the V gene TRBV28; TRBD1 agrees at 9 bases. This CDR3 is 16 amino acids long. V shed 4 bases and J 6 bases; nucleotides not matched to a gene: 12. Germline CDR1 reads MDHEN; CDR2 reads SYDVKM. CDR3 protein: CASSSPGTGISAEAFF. The CDR3 DNA reads as TGTGCCAGCAGTTCTCCGGGGACAGGGATAAGCGCTGAAGCTTTCTTT. Based on the CDR3 plus reference TRBV28 and TRBJ1-1, the full variable domain is DVKVTQSSRYLVKRTGEKVFLECVQDMDHENMFWYRQDPGLGLRLIYFSYDVKMKEKGDIPEGYSVSREKKERFSLILESASTNQTSMYLCASSSPGTGISAEAFFGQGTRLTVV.

The gene calls are TRBV18 and TRBJ1-1; D is possibly TRBD1 (5 bases). V lost 3 bases and J lost 7, with 9 bases in between. Germline CDR1 and CDR2: KGHSH and LQKENI. This CDR3 is 12 amino acids long. CDR3 region: CASSPSGDEAFF. CDR3 in DNA: TGTGCCAGCTCACCTTCGGGGGATGAAGCTTTCTTT. The whole variable domain, remainder taken from reference TRBV18 and TRBJ1-1, is NAGVMQNPRHLVRRRGQEARLRCSPMKGHSHVYWYRQLPEEGLKFMVYLQKENIIDESGMPKERFSAEFPKEGPSILRIQQVVRGDSAAYFCASSPSGDEAFFGQGTRLTVV.

Comments on this clone: The junction departs from the called germline gene at one end, perhaps through a read error. The J gene is TRBJ1-5, the V gene TRBV30; 8 positions agree with TRBD1. The CDR3 spans 14 residues. The germline gives CDR1 GTSNPN, CDR2 SVGIG (reference sequence). The CDR3 here is CAWSATGEFQSQHF. The CDR3 DNA follows: TGTGCCTGGAGTGCGACAGGGGAATTTCAGTCCCAGCATTTT.

V gene TRBV5-1 combines with J gene TRBJ2-3; TRBD2 agrees at 7 bases. V was clipped by 1 base and J by 2 bases; unmatched bases: 4. Germline V gene sequence: CDR1 SGHRS, CDR2 YFSETQ. The CDR3 sequence is 15 residues long. This CDR3 reads CASSLQRGATDTQYF. CDR3 sequence (DNA): TGCGCCAGCAGCTTGCAGCGGGGCGCCACAGATACGCAGTATTTT.

The rearrangement joins TRBV7-9 to TRBJ2-1; D not certain. V was cut by 7 bases and J by 9 bases, with 10 bases left in between. The germline CDR1 and CDR2 sequences are SEHNR and FQNEAQ (reference sequence). The CDR3 has 11 amino acids. The CDR3 DNA is TGTGCCAGCACTCTAGGAGCTGAGCAGTTCTTC. This gives the protein CASTLGAEQFF.

The V gene is TRBV7-9, the J gene TRBJ2-7; 8 bases line up with TRBD2. The trim removed 5 bases at V and 5 bases at J, leaving 11 bases unmatched. Germline assignment: CDR1 SEHNR and CDR2 FQNEAQ (reference sequence). This CDR3 region has 15 residues. DNA of the CDR3: TGTGCCAGCAGCATAACTCCGGGACTAGACCACGAGCAGTACTTC. The encoded protein is CASSITPGLDHEQYF.

The genes are TRBV19 and TRBJ1-6; TRBD1 aligns across 10 bases. Germline V lookup: CDR1 LNHDA, CDR2 SQIVND (reference sequence). This CDR3 region has 15 residues. J lost 10 bases, V lost 5 bases, and 8 bases had no gene match. The CDR3 reads CASSPPGQGLSPLHF. The CDR3 nucleotides are TGTGCCAGTAGTCCACCGGGACAGGGGTTGTCACCCCTCCACTTT.

The chain combines TRBV29-1 with TRBJ1-4, with a possible D match to TRBD1 (5 bases). Germline V gene data show CDR1 as SQVTM and CDR2 as ANQGSEA. CDR3 size: 15 residues. With 7 bases removed from V and 8 bases from J, the gap between germline ends came to 23 bases. The CDR3 coding sequence is TGCAGCGCCCGGACTAGGGGCCAGACGGACGAAAAACTGTTTTTT. Protein product: CSARTRGQTDEKLFF.

V is TRBV2 and J is TRBJ2-2; D possibly corresponds to TRBD1 (5 bases). V was trimmed by 3 bases and J by 0 bases, leaving 11 bases between them. Germline V CDR1 and CDR2: SNHLY, FYNNEI. CDR3 length: 16 residues. CDR3: CASSDQGPANTGELFF. DNA of the CDR3: TGTGCCAGCAGTGATCAGGGTCCCGCGAACACCGGGGAGCTGTTTTTT.